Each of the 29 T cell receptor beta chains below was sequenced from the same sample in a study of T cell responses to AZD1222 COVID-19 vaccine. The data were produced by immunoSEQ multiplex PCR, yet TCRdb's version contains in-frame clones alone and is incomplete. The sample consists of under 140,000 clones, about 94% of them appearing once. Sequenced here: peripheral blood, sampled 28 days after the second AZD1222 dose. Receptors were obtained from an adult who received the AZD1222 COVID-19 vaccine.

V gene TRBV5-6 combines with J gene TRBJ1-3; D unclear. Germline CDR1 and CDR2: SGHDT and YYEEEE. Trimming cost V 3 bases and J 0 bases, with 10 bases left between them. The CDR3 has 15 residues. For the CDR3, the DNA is TGTGCCAGCAGCTGGGATGGGAGCTCTGGAAACACCATATATTTT. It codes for CASSWDGSSGNTIYF.

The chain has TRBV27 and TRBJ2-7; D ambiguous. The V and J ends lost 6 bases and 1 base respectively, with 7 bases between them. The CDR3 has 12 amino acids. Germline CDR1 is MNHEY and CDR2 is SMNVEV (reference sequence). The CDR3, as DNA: TGTGCCAGCAGCGGACCGTCCTACGAGCAGTACTTC. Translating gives CASSGPSYEQYF.

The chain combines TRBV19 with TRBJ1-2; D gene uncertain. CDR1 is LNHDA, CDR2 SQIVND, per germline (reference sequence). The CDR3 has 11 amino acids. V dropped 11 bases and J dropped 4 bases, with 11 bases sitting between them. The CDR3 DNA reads TGTGCCGGGAGACTGGGCTATGGCTACACCTTC. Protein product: CAGRLGYGYTF. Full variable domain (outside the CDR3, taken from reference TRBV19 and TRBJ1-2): DGGITQSPKYLFRKEGQNVTLSCEQNLNHDAMYWYRQDPGQGLRLIYYSQIVNDFQKGDIAEGYSVSREKKESFPLTVTSAQKNPTAFYLCAGRLGYGYTFGSGTRLTVV.

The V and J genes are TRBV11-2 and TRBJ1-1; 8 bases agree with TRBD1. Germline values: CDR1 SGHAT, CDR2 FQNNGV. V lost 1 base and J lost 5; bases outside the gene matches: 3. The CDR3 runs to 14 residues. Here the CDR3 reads CASSLAGGATEAFF. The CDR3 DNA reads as TGTGCCAGCAGCTTAGCAGGGGGCGCAACTGAAGCTTTCTTT.

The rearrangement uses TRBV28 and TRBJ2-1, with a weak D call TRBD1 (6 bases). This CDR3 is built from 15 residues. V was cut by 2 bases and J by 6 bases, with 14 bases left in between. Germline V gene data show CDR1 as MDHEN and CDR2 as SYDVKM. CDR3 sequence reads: CASSLLTGSFNEQFF. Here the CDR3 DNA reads TGTGCCAGCAGTTTACTTACAGGGTCATTCAATGAGCAGTTCTTC. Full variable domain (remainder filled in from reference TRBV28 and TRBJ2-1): DVKVTQSSRYLVKRTGEKVFLECVQDMDHENMFWYRQDPGLGLRLIYFSYDVKMKEKGDIPEGYSVSREKKERFSLILESASTNQTSMYLCASSLLTGSFNEQFFGPGTRLTVL.

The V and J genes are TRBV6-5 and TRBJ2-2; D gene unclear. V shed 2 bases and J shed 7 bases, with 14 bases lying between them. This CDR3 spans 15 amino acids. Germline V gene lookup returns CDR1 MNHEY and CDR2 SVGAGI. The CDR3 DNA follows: TGTGCCAGCAGTTACAAACCCCCCTATCGCGGGGAGCTGTTTTTT. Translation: CASSYKPPYRGELFF.

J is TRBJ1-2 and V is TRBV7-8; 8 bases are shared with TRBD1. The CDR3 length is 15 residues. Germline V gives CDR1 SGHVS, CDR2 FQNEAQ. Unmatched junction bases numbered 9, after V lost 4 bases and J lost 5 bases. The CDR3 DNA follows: TGTGCCAGCAGCTCAATTTCGACAGGGGATTATGGCTACACCTTC. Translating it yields CASSSISTGDYGYTF.

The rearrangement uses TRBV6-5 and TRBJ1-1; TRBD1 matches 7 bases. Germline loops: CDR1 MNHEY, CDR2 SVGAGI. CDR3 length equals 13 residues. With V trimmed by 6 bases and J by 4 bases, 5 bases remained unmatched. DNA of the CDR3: TGTGCCAGCAGACTAACAGGGGTCACTGAAGCTTTCTTT. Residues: CASRLTGVTEAFF.

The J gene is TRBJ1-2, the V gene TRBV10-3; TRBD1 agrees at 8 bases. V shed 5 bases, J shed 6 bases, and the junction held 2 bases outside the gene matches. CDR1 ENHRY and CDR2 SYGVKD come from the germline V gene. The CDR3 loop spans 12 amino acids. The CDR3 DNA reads TGTGCCATCAGTTCGACAGGGGATGGCTACACCTTC. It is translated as CAISSTGDGYTF.

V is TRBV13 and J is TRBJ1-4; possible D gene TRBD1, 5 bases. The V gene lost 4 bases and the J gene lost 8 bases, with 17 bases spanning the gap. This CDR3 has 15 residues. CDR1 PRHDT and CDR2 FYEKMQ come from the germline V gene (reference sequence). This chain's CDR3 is CASSSPTAGDEKLFF. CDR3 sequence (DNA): TGTGCCAGCAGCTCCCCGACAGCCGGCGACGAAAAACTGTTTTTT.

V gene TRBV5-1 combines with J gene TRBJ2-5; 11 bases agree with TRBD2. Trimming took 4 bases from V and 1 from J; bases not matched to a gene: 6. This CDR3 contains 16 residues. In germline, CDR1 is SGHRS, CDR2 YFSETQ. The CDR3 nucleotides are TGCGCCAGCAGCCTTCTAGCGGGGGGCCTCCAAGAGACCCAGTACTTC. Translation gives CASSLLAGGLQETQYF.

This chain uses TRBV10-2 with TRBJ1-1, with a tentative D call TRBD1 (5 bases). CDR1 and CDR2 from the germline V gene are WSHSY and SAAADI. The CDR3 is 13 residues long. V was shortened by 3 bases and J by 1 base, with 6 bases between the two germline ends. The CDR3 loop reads CASSDRENTEAFF. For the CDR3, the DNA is TGCGCCAGCAGTGACAGGGAGAACACTGAAGCTTTCTTT.

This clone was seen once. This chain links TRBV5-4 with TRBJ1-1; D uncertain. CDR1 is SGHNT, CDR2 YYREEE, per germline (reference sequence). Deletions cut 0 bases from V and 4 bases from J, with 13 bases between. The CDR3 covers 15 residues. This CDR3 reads CASSLEANMGTEAFF. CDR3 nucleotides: TGTGCCAGCAGCTTGGAGGCGAACATGGGCACTGAAGCTTTCTTT.

CDR3 amino acids: CASTPLELNREAFF. CDR3 DNA sequence: TGCGCCAGCACCCCTCTAGAGTTGAACAGGGAAGCTTTCTTT. The chain combines TRBV5-1 with TRBJ1-1, with D maybe TRBD1 (5 bases). The V and J ends lost 6 bases and 8 bases respectively, with 20 bases between them. Per the germline V gene, CDR1 is SGHRS and CDR2 is YFSETQ. This CDR3 comprises 14 residues.

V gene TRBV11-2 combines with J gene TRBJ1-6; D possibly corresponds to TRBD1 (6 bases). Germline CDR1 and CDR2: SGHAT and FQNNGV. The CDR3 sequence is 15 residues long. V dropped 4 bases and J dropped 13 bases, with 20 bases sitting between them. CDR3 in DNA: TGTGCCAGCAGCTCGATGGACAGCGGGGGGGGTCCCCTCCACTTT. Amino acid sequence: CASSSMDSGGGPLHF.

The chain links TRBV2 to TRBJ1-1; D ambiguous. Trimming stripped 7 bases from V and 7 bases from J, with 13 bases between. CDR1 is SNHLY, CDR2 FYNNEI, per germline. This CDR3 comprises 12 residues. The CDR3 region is CASNEGEGEAFF. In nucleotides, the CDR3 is TGTGCCAGCAACGAGGGAGAGGGTGAAGCTTTCTTT.

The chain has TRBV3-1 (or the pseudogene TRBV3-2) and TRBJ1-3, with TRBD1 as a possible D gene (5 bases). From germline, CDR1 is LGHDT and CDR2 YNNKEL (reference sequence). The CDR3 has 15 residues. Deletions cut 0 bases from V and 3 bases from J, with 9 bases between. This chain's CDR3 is CASSQDRVNGNTIYF. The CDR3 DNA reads TGTGCCAGCAGCCAAGACAGGGTTAATGGAAACACCATATATTTT.

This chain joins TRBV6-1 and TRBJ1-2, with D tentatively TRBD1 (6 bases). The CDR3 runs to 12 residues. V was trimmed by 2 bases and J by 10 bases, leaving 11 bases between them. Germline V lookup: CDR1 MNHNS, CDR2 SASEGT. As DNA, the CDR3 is TGTGCCAGCAGTGAAAACAGGGTCGACTACACCTTC. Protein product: CASSENRVDYTF.

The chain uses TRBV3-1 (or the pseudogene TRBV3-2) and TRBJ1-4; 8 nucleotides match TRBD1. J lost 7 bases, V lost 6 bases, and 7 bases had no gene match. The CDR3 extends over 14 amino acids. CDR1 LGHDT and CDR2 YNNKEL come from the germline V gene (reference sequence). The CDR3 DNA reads TGTGCCAGCAGTCCGCCAGGGGGCATTGAAAAACTGTTTTTT. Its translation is CASSPPGGIEKLFF.

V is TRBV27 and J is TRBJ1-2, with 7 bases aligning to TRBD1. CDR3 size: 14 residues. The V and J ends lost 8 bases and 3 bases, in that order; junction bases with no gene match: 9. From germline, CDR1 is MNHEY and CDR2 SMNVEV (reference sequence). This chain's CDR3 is CASGVKQGHYGYTF. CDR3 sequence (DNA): TGTGCCAGCGGCGTCAAACAGGGGCACTATGGCTACACCTTC.

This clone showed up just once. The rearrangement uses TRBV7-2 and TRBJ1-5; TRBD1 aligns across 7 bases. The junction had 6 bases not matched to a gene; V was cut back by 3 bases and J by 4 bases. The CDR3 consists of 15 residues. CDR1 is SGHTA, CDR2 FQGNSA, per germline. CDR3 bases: TGTGCCAGCAGCTTCATGACAGGGATTAATCAGCCCCAGCATTTT. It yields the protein CASSFMTGINQPQHF.

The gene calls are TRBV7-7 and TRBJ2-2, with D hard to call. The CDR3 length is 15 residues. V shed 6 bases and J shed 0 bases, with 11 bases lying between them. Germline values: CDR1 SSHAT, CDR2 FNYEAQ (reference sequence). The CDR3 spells CASRANLANTGELFF. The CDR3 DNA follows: TGTGCCAGCAGGGCTAATTTGGCGAACACCGGGGAGCTGTTTTTT.

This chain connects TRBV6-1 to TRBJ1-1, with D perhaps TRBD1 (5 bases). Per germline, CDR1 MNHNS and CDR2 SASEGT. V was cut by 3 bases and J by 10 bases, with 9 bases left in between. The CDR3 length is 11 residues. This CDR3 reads CASSDRVGAFF. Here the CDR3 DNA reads TGTGCCAGCAGTGACAGGGTAGGAGCTTTCTTT.

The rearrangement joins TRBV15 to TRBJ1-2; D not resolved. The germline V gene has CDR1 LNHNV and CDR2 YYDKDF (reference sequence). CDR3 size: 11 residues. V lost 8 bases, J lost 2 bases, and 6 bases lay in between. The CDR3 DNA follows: TGTGCCACCTTTTCAAACTATGGCTACACCTTC. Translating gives CATFSNYGYTF.

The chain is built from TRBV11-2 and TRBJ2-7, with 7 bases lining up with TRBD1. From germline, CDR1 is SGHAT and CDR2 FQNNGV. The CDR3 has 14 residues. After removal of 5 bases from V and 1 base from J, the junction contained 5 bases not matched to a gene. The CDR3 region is CASSRKGQSYEQYF. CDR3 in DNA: TGTGCCAGCAGCCGGAAGGGACAGTCCTACGAGCAGTACTTC.

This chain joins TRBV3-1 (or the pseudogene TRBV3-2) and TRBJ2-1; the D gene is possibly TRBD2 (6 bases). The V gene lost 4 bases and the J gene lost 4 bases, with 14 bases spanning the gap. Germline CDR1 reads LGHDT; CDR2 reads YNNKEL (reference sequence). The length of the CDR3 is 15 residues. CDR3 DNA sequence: TGTGCCAGCAGCCCTTGGCGGGATCTGTACAATGAGCAGTTCTTC. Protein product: CASSPWRDLYNEQFF.

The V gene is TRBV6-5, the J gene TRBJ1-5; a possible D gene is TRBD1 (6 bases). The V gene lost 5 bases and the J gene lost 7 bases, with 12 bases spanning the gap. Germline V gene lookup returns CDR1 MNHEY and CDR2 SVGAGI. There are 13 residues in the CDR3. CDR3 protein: CASSPNRDQPQHF. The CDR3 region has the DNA TGTGCCAGCAGTCCTAACAGGGACCAGCCCCAGCATTTT.

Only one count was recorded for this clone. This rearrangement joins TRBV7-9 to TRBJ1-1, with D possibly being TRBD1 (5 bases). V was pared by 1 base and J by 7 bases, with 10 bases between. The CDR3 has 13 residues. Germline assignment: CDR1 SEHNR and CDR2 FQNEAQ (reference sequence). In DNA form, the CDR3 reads TGTGCCAGCAGCTTAGTTCGGGGGGTTGAAGCTTTCTTT. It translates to CASSLVRGVEAFF.

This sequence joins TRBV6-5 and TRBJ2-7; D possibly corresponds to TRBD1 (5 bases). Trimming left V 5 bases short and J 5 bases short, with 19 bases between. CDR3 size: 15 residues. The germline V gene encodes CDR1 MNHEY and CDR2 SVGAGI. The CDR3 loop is CASSLTGRGIDEQYF. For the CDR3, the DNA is TGTGCCAGCAGTCTAACAGGAAGAGGAATCGACGAGCAGTACTTC.